These 23 T cell receptor beta chains came from one sample sequenced in a study of somatic mutations in cytotoxic T cells in rheumatoid arthritis. Using immunoSEQ multiplex PCR, the repertoire was profiled, and TCRdb retains in-frame clones only, with some absent. The sample contains 13,000 or so clones, roughly 87% of which appear only once. Input material: CD8+ T cells sorted from blood. Receptor source: an adult with rheumatoid arthritis.

J is TRBJ2-2 and V is TRBV9; D remains unclear. V lost 0 bases and J lost 0, with 6 bases in between. Germline V gene data show CDR1 as SGDLS and CDR2 as YYNGEE. The CDR3 spans 15 residues. CDR3 sequence: CASSVGGANTGELFF. The DNA of the CDR3 is TGTGCCAGCAGCGTAGGCGGAGCGAACACCGGGGAGCTGTTTTTT.

The V call is TRBV9, the J call TRBJ1-2, with D maybe TRBD1 (5 bases). The germline V gene encodes CDR1 SGDLS and CDR2 YYNGEE. V was pared by 0 bases and J by 2 bases, with 11 bases between. The CDR3 spans 15 residues. The CDR3, as DNA: TGTGCCAGCAGCGTAGTGGGGCAGGGAAACTATGGCTACACCTTC. It encodes CASSVVGQGNYGYTF.

A single count supports this clone. This sequence joins TRBV28 and TRBJ2-6; 11 bases agree with TRBD2. This CDR3 is built from 21 residues. Germline loops: CDR1 MDHEN, CDR2 SYDVKM. After removal of 4 bases from V and 2 bases from J, the junction contained 16 bases not matched to a gene. The CDR3 DNA is TGTGCCAGCAGTTCCTGGACTAGCGGGCTTAAGTGGGGGGCTGGGGCCAACGTCCTGACTTTC. Amino acid sequence: CASSSWTSGLKWGAGANVLTF.

CDR3 DNA sequence: TGTGCCAGCAGCCCACCGGGACCCAATCAGCCCCAGCATTTT. This encodes CASSPPGPNQPQHF. The V and J genes are TRBV5-5 and TRBJ1-5; D may be TRBD1 (5 bases). The germline V gene has CDR1 SGHKS and CDR2 YYEKEE (reference sequence). The CDR3 is 14 amino acids. V was shortened by 4 bases and J by 3 bases, with 11 bases between the two germline ends.

Points on this clone: Different DNA sequences within this sample yield the same CDR3. The chain joins TRBV4-3 to TRBJ2-1; TRBD2 aligns across 8 bases. Losses at the gene ends were 5 bases for V and 8 bases for J; bases not matched to a gene: 8. CDR1 LGHNA and CDR2 YSLEER come from the germline V gene. The length of the CDR3 is 14 residues. DNA of the CDR3: TGCGCCAGCAGCTACAGCGGGGGCAGAGATGAGCAGTTCTTC. It is translated as CASSYSGGRDEQFF.

The chain combines TRBV27 with TRBJ1-1; D may be TRBD1 (5 bases). There are 15 residues in the CDR3. Germline values: CDR1 MNHEY, CDR2 SMNVEV (reference sequence). V was cut by 4 bases and J by 1 base, with 13 bases left in between. CDR3 protein: CASSSIGTPNTEAFF. In DNA form, the CDR3 reads TGTGCCAGCAGTTCCATAGGGACGCCGAACACTGAAGCTTTCTTT.

This clone was seen a single time. This chain links TRBV6-6 with TRBJ1-2; 8 positions agree with TRBD1. Per germline, CDR1 MNHNY and CDR2 SVGAGI (reference sequence). This CDR3 spans 15 amino acids. J was trimmed by 4 bases and V by 2 bases; bases with no gene match: 6. Written as DNA, the CDR3 is TGTGCCAGCAGTTACGAGGACAGGGCCCTCTATGGCTACACCTTC. It codes for CASSYEDRALYGYTF.

The genes are TRBV2 and TRBJ2-2, with 9 bases matching TRBD2. J gave up 6 bases and V 4 bases, and 9 bases lay outside the gene matches. This CDR3 is 16 amino acids long. From germline, CDR1 is SNHLY and CDR2 FYNNEI. The DNA of the CDR3 is TGTGCCAGCAGTGGACGGGGCGGGAGGGGGCCCGGGGAGCTGTTTTTT. It encodes CASSGRGGRGPGELFF.

This chain links TRBV4-2 with TRBJ1-2; 7 positions agree with TRBD1. This CDR3 spans 15 amino acids. V was pared by 0 bases and J by 5 bases, with 6 bases of the junction left unmatched. Germline V lookup: CDR1 LGHNA, CDR2 YNFKEQ. CDR3 DNA sequence: TGTGCCAGCAGCCAAGAGGGACAGACCTTTTATGGCTACACCTTC. It translates to CASSQEGQTFYGYTF.

This rearrangement joins TRBV28 to TRBJ1-5; no firm D call. Germline loops: CDR1 MDHEN, CDR2 SYDVKM. V was pared by 3 bases and J by 0 bases, with 3 bases between. The CDR3 runs to 13 residues. CDR3 sequence: CASSLYSNQPQHF. The CDR3, as DNA: TGTGCCAGCAGTTTGTATAGCAATCAGCCCCAGCATTTT.

The gene calls are TRBV27 and TRBJ2-3; 7 bases map to TRBD1. With V trimmed by 6 bases and J by 0 bases, 3 bases remained unmatched. Germline loops: CDR1 MNHEY, CDR2 SMNVEV (reference sequence). CDR3 length equals 14 residues. This CDR3 is CASRGQLSTDTQYF. CDR3 coding DNA: TGTGCCAGCAGGGGACAGTTGAGCACAGATACGCAGTATTTT.

The V call is TRBV5-1, the J call TRBJ2-5; 8 bases match TRBD2. The J call is doubtful: the DNA matches TRBJ2-7 better. This CDR3 contains 15 residues. The germline CDR1 and CDR2 sequences are SGHRS and YFSETQ. CDR3 region: CASSPKGLGSYEQYF. In DNA form, the CDR3 reads TGCGCCAGCAGCCCCAAGGGACTAGGGTCCTACGAGCAGTACTTC.

About this clone: The junction does not match germline at one end; this may be a read error. This sequence joins TRBV6-6 and TRBJ2-5; 8 bases match TRBD1. The CDR3 sequence is 14 residues long. The V gene's germline CDR1 is MNHNY and CDR2 SVGAGI (reference sequence). CDR3 nucleotides: TGTGCCAGCACCAAGGACAGGGACCATGAGACCCAGTACTTC. Residues: CASTKDRDHETQYF.

The chain couples TRBV9 to TRBJ2-2, with a possible D match to TRBD1 (6 bases). Trimming pared 0 bases from V and 4 bases from J, leaving 7 bases between. The CDR3 is made up of 14 amino acids. Germline V gene sequence: CDR1 SGDLS, CDR2 YYNGEE. The DNA of the CDR3 is TGTGCCAGCAGCGTAGGAGGGGGCACCGGGGAGCTGTTTTTT. This translates into CASSVGGGTGELFF.

The rearrangement joins TRBV29-1 to TRBJ2-5, with D perhaps being TRBD1 or TRBD2 (5 bases each). Trimming stripped 7 bases from V and 9 bases from J, with 24 bases between. CDR3 length: 14 residues. Germline V gives CDR1 SQVTM, CDR2 ANQGSEA. CDR3 loop: CSGSHGASGQAQYF. CDR3 DNA sequence: TGCAGCGGATCTCACGGGGCCAGTGGGCAGGCCCAGTACTTC.

The rearrangement joins TRBV4-1 to TRBJ2-5; D may be TRBD1 or TRBD2 (6 bases each). Trimming shortened V by 1 base and J by 5 bases, and 17 bases separated the two germline ends. The CDR3 contains 16 residues. Germline CDR1 reads MGHRA; CDR2 reads YSYEKL. The CDR3 sequence is CASSQGVRGQGETQYF. The CDR3 DNA reads TGCGCCAGCAGCCAAGGGGTACGGGGGCAGGGGGAGACCCAGTACTTC.

CDR3 protein: CASSPQWDIAKNIQYF. CDR3 coding DNA: TGTGCCAGCAGCCCACAGTGGGACATAGCCAAAAACATTCAGTACTTC. The chain carries TRBV7-9 and TRBJ2-4; maybe TRBD1 (6 bases). This CDR3 is 16 amino acids long. The germline V gene encodes CDR1 SEHNR and CDR2 FQNEAQ (reference sequence). Deletions cut 5 bases from V and 0 bases from J, with 14 bases between.

The chain joins TRBV4-1 to TRBJ2-7; D is unclear. Germline values: CDR1 MGHRA, CDR2 YSYEKL. The length of the CDR3 is 13 residues. Trimming removed 4 bases from V and 5 bases from J, with 12 bases in between. This CDR3 is CASSPPLANEQYF. The CDR3, as DNA: TGCGCCAGCAGCCCTCCGTTGGCCAACGAGCAGTACTTC.

The chain carries TRBV7-9 and TRBJ1-4, with 7 bases fitting TRBD1. V was pared by 5 bases and J by 4 bases, with 10 bases of the junction left unmatched. The CDR3 spans 16 residues. Germline CDR1 reads SEHNR; CDR2 reads FQNEAQ (reference sequence). The CDR3 is CASSTDGTDGNEKLFF. The CDR3 DNA sequence: TGTGCCAGCAGCACCGACGGGACAGACGGTAATGAAAAACTGTTTTTT.

The chain has TRBV27 and TRBJ2-1; 7 positions match TRBD2. The CDR3 contains 14 residues. Unmatched junction bases numbered 9, after V lost 9 bases and J lost 4 bases. In germline, CDR1 is MNHEY, CDR2 SMNVEV (reference sequence). The CDR3 DNA reads TGTGCCAGTCGACCCGGACTAGTTTACAATGAGCAGTTCTTC. Protein: CASRPGLVYNEQFF.

The CDR3, as DNA: TGTGCCTCGGGCAACACAGATACGCAGTATTTT. It codes for CASGNTDTQYF. This chain uses TRBV30 with TRBJ2-3; D unresolved. Germline loops: CDR1 GTSNPN, CDR2 SVGIG (reference sequence). Between the trimmed V and J ends, which lost 7 bases and 2 bases, there was a span of 7 bases. There are 11 residues in the CDR3. The full variable domain, completed using reference TRBV30 and TRBJ2-3, is SQTIHQWPATLVQPVGSPLSLECTVEGTSNPNLYWYRQAAGRGLQLLFYSVGIGQISSEVPQNLSASRPQDRQFILSSKKLLLSDSGFYLCASGNTDTQYFGPGTRLTVL.

This rearrangement joins TRBV28 to TRBJ2-2, with TRBD1 matching over 7 bases. Germline V gene sequence: CDR1 MDHEN, CDR2 SYDVKM. The CDR3 loop spans 18 amino acids. V was clipped by 3 bases and J by 3 bases; unmatched bases: 13. CDR3 protein: CASSLETGKGLYTGELFF. The CDR3, as DNA: TGTGCCAGCAGTTTGGAGACAGGGAAAGGGCTTTACACCGGGGAGCTGTTTTTT.

The chain employs TRBV7-9 and TRBJ2-2; D is undetermined. V was cut by 10 bases and J by 1 base, with 7 bases left in between. The V gene's germline CDR1 is SEHNR and CDR2 FQNEAQ (reference sequence). This CDR3 is 12 amino acids long. This CDR3 is CAIWENTGELFF. In DNA form, the CDR3 reads TGTGCCATCTGGGAGAACACCGGGGAGCTGTTTTTT.